This T cell receptor beta chain was identified during a study of T cell repertoires in cytomegalovirus infection. As for this clonotype: Antigen: not known.

MiXCR, applied by TCRdb to the reads, yields one record per CDR3 protein. The repertoire holds about a million distinct CDR3 sequences, with approximately 33% as singletons. Germline lookup yields CDR1 KGHDR and CDR2 SFDVKD. V lost 4 bases, J lost 0 bases, and 23 bases lay in between. CDR3 length: 20 amino acids. The source is a human donor in good health (CMV status not recorded). Some clones in this sample may be carry-over from other donors' samples. This rearrangement joins TRBV24-1 to TRBJ1-4; possible D gene TRBD1, 6 bases. The sequenced sample was cultured CD8+ T cells from PBMCs, obtained from culture after CMV antigen stimulation. The CDR3: CATSEPRQAAESATNEKLFF. Written as DNA, the CDR3 is TGTGCCACCAGTGAGCCTAGACAGGCCGCCGAAAGTGCAACTAATGAAAAACTGTTTTTT.